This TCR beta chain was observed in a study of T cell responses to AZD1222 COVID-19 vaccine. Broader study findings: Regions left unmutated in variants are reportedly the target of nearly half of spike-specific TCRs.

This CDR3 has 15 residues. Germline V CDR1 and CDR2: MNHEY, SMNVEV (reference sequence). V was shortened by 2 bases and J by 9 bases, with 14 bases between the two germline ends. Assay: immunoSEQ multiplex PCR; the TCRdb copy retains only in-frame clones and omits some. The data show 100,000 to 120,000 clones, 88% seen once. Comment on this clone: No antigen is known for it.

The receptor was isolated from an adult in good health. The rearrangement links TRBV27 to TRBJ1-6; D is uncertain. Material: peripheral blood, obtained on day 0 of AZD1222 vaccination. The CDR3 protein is CASSLSPGWGSPLHF. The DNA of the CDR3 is TGTGCCAGCAGTTTAAGTCCGGGTTGGGGTTCACCCCTCCACTTT.